Following are 27 T cell receptor beta chains from one sample sequenced in a study of tumor-infiltrating lymphocytes in primary liver carcinoma. The template, about 510 ng total RNA, yielded TCR beta cDNA made with a constant-region primer. Amplification in three nested multiplex PCR rounds with slightly modified ARM-PCR gave rise to TCR beta libraries. Forward primers for TRBV1-TRBV30 and a C-beta reverse primer served the first two PCR rounds, at about 9 cycles each. One entry per CDR3 protein results from TCRdb running MiXCR on the multiplex PCR reads. The sample has almost 200,000 distinct CDR3 sequences; about 65% are singletons. Researchers drew blood RNA from unsorted whole blood and extracted germline DNA as well. Sequenced input: peripheral blood. These TCRs come from a woman in her sixties with primary liver carcinoma and hepatitis B virus infection.

A note on this clonotype: This may be a read error: a much more frequent sequence differs by one nucleotide. The conserved phenylalanine or tryptophan normally closing the CDR3 is absent here, so this likely arose from a read error. The rearrangement uses TRBV6-6 and TRBJ1-1; tentative D call: TRBD1 (5 bases). The V and J ends lost 5 bases and 4 bases respectively, with 11 bases between them. CDR1 MNHNY and CDR2 SVGAGI come from the germline V gene (reference sequence). The length of the CDR3 is 13 residues. CDR3 residues: CASSTDSGTEAFS. In DNA form, the CDR3 reads TGTGCCAGCAGTACCGACAGCGGCACTGAAGCTTTCTCT.

For this clonotype: One end of the junction is discordant with germline, which a read error may explain. The chain recombines TRBV11-1 with TRBJ1-1; D possibly corresponds to TRBD1 (5 bases). This CDR3 has 12 residues. CDR1 and CDR2 from the germline V gene are SGHAT and FQDESV (reference sequence). The CDR3: CASGGTNTEAFF. CDR3 sequence (DNA): TGCGCCAGCGGGGGAACGAACACTGAAGCTTTCTTT. Complete variable domain (other parts from reference TRBV11-1 and TRBJ1-1): EAEVAQSPRYKITEKSQAVAFWCDPISGHATLYWYRQILGQGPELLVQFQDESVVDDSQLPKDRFSAERLKGVDSTLKIQPAELGDSAMYLCASGGTNTEAFFGQGTRLTVV.

With regard to this clonotype: The conserved phenylalanine or tryptophan normally closing the CDR3 is absent here, so this likely arose from a read error. The V call is TRBV6-1, the J call TRBJ2-7; D may correspond to TRBD1 or TRBD2 (5 bases each). The CDR3 spans 14 residues. V was cut by 2 bases and J by 4 bases, with 12 bases left in between. Per germline, CDR1 MNHNS and CDR2 SASEGT. DNA of the CDR3: TGTGCCAGCAGTGAAACTTTCGAGGGGTACGAGCAGTACATC. It encodes CASSETFEGYEQYI.

Note on this clonotype: The junction shows a germline mismatch at one end, possibly a read error. V is TRBV12-5 and J is TRBJ1-6; 9 nucleotides align to TRBD1. The V gene's germline CDR1 is LGHNT and CDR2 FRNRAP. The CDR3 loop spans 17 amino acids. The CDR3 DNA follows: TGTGCTAGTGGTTCTACAACAGGGGGCGCTCATAATTCGCCCCCCCACTTT. It codes for CASGSTTGGAHNSPPHF.

A word on this clonotype: It may be a read error: a sequence one base away is much more abundant. This chain uses TRBV7-9 with TRBJ1-2, with 7 bases aligning to TRBD1. Germline V gene lookup returns CDR1 SEHNR and CDR2 FQNEAQ (reference sequence). The trim removed 1 base at V and 7 bases at J, leaving 9 bases unmatched. This CDR3 has 15 residues. For the CDR3, the DNA is TGTGCCAGCAGCTTAGGGACGGAGGGGGCGAGTGGCTACACCTTC. The encoded protein is CASSLGTEGASGYTF. Full variable domain (outside the CDR3, taken from reference TRBV7-9 and TRBJ1-2): DTGVSQNPRHKITKRGQNVTFRCDPISEHNRLYWYRQTLGQGPEFLTYFQNEAQLEKSRLLSDRFSAERPKGSFSTLEIQRTEQGDSAMYLCASSLGTEGASGYTFGSGTRLTVV.

On this clonotype: A read error may produce the germline difference seen at one junction end. J is TRBJ2-7 and V is TRBV11-1; 7 bases agree with TRBD1. CDR1 and CDR2 (germline): SGHAT, FQDESV (reference sequence). This CDR3 is 16 amino acids long. CDR3 amino acids: CVSSFRPTGAPYEQYF. Here the CDR3 DNA reads TGTGTCAGCAGCTTCAGGCCCACAGGGGCCCCTTACGAGCAGTACTTC.

Ten or more counts support this clonotype. V and J are TRBV6-5 and TRBJ2-4; D perhaps matches TRBD1 (5 bases). CDR1 and CDR2 from the germline V gene are MNHEY and SVGAGI. The CDR3 runs 15 residues. Trimming removed 4 bases from V and 8 bases from J, with 18 bases in between. CDR3 in DNA: TGTGCCAGCAGTTTAGTTAGGGGATTCAAGGACATTCAGTACTTC. This encodes CASSLVRGFKDIQYF.

V gene TRBV19 combines with J gene TRBJ2-5; TRBD2 agrees at 10 bases. CDR3 length: 18 residues. The J segment lost 2 bases and the V segment lost 4 bases, leaving 13 bases of the junction unmatched. CDR1 LNHDA and CDR2 SQIVND come from the germline V gene (reference sequence). CDR3 DNA sequence: TGTGCCAGTAGTAAACCCCCCCGGACTAGCGGAGCACAAGAGACCCAGTACTTC. Protein sequence: CASSKPPRTSGAQETQYF.

Notes on this clonotype: The final CDR3 position lacks the conserved phenylalanine or tryptophan, pointing to a likely read error. V usage is TRBV28 and J usage is TRBJ2-7; D is unresolved. There are 12 residues in the CDR3. Trimming removed 5 bases at V and 6 bases at J, with 11 bases between. CDR1 and CDR2 (germline): MDHEN, SYDVKM. The CDR3 loop reads CASSIFLGEQYS. DNA for the CDR3: TGTGCCAGCAGTATCTTTCTGGGCGAGCAGTACTCC.

Comments on this clonotype: One junction end does not reproduce the germline sequence, and a read error may be involved. J is TRBJ2-7 and V is TRBV11-2, with D uncertain. The CDR3 consists of 14 residues. Germline V gene lookup returns CDR1 SGHAT and CDR2 FQNNGV. The CDR3 DNA reads TGTGCCAGCAGCTTGGGCGCGTCCTCCTACGTGCAGTACTTC. Translation: CASSLGASSYVQYF. Using reference TRBV11-2 and TRBJ2-7 for the parts outside the CDR3, the full variable domain is EAGVAQSPRYKIIEKRQSVAFWCNPISGHATLYWYQQILGQGPKLLIQFQNNGVVDDSQLPKDRFSAERLKGVDSTLKIQPAKLEDSAVYLCASSLGASSYVQYFGPGTRLTVT.

The chain uses TRBV6-1 and TRBJ2-7; 9 bases line up with TRBD2. Germline V gene sequence: CDR1 MNHNS, CDR2 SASEGT. This CDR3 region has 15 residues. V lost 6 bases and J lost 6; bases outside the gene matches: 12. The CDR3 DNA reads as TGTGCCAGCAGGGCTCGGGGGATTAGCGGGGGCGAGCAGTACTTC. Residues: CASRARGISGGEQYF.

This clonotype came up many times. The chain carries TRBV10-3 and TRBJ1-2, with TRBD1 matching over 7 bases. The CDR3 is 13 amino acids. Germline CDR1 and CDR2: ENHRY and SYGVKD. Trimming removed 6 bases from V and 5 bases from J; junction bases left unmatched: 6. The CDR3 region has the DNA TGTGCCATCAGCCCGGGACAGTTATATGGCTACACCTTC. Protein sequence: CAISPGQLYGYTF.

As regards this clonotype: A much larger clone differs by one base, so this may be a read error. V is TRBV7-8 and J is TRBJ2-5; no reliable D call. This CDR3 is 15 amino acids long. Germline V gene lookup returns CDR1 SGHVS and CDR2 FQNEAQ. Trimming shortened V by 5 bases and J by 4 bases, and 17 bases separated the two germline ends. The chain's CDR3 is CASSRLRWVGETQYF. The DNA of the CDR3 is TGTGCCAGCAGCCGACTGCGATGGGTGGGAGAGACCCAGTACTTC.

Worth noting for this clonotype: A read error may explain this, as a much larger clone is one base away. The gene calls are TRBV6-1 and TRBJ2-7, with a tentative D call TRBD1 (6 bases). The germline gives CDR1 MNHNS, CDR2 SASEGT. This CDR3 comprises 14 residues. V was pared by 5 bases and J by 1 base, with 12 bases between. CDR3 protein: CASSYGQISYEQYF. The DNA of the CDR3 is TGTGCCAGCAGTTATGGACAGATTTCCTACGAGCAGTACTTC.

This clonotype was seen only once. The rearrangement joins TRBV28 to TRBJ1-1, with 8 bases aligning to TRBD1. V lost 6 bases to trimming and J lost 0 bases; unmatched junction nucleotides: 18. The CDR3 spans 19 residues. Germline loops: CDR1 MDHEN, CDR2 SYDVKM. CDR3 amino acids: CASRPGTGFTLLMNTEAFF. The CDR3 DNA follows: TGTGCCAGCAGGCCCGGGACAGGTTTTACACTACTCATGAACACTGAAGCTTTCTTT.

Remarks on this clonotype: Germline and junction disagree at one end, which may indicate a read error. This chain connects TRBV2 to TRBJ1-1, with 8 bases aligning to TRBD1. This CDR3 has 15 residues. The germline V gene encodes CDR1 SNHLY and CDR2 FYNNEI. The CDR3 protein is CVSREQQGVNTEVFF. The CDR3 coding sequence is TGTGTCAGCAGAGAACAACAGGGGGTGAACACTGAAGTTTTCTTT.

Comment on this clonotype: This may be a read error: a much more frequent sequence differs by one nucleotide. Here the CDR3 omits its conserved ending phenylalanine or tryptophan, so a read error is the likely source. The chain couples TRBV5-1 to TRBJ2-1; D is perhaps TRBD2 (6 bases). V lost 0 bases to trimming and J lost 3 bases, with 10 bases between them. This CDR3 region has 15 residues. In germline, CDR1 is SGHRS, CDR2 YFSETQ. CDR3 coding DNA: TGCGCCAGCAGCTTGGATGGCGGGATCTACAATGAGCAGTTCTAC. This codes for CASSLDGGIYNEQFY.

Concerning this clonotype itself: A much larger clone lies a single base off, so this may be a read error. The chain couples TRBV4-1 to TRBJ1-4, with a tentative D call TRBD1 (6 bases). Germline V CDR1 and CDR2: MGHRA, YSYEKL. The V end was cut by 3 bases, the J end by 7 bases, with 15 bases between. This CDR3 is 15 amino acids long. Written as DNA, the CDR3 is TGCGCCAGCAGCCAGAGGGGGACCTCACCTGAAAAACTGTTTTTT. Amino acids: CASSQRGTSPEKLFF.

In its sample, this clonotype was seen once. The genes are TRBV14 and TRBJ2-1, with D possibly being TRBD2 (5 bases). The germline V gene has CDR1 SGHDN and CDR2 FVKESK. The V end was cut by 3 bases, the J end by 3 bases, with 15 bases between. CDR3 length: 16 amino acids. The CDR3 reads CASSHVRPADYNEQFF. In nucleotides, the CDR3 is TGTGCCAGCAGCCACGTGAGACCAGCGGACTACAATGAGCAGTTCTTC.

Notes on this clonotype: Here the CDR3 omits its conserved ending phenylalanine or tryptophan, so a read error is the likely source. The V call is TRBV6-1, the J call TRBJ1-1; no reliable D call. CDR1 is MNHNS and CDR2 is SASEGT in the germline V gene. CDR3 length: 14 amino acids. The germline V and J ends were trimmed by 7 bases and 4 bases, with 16 bases remaining between them. This CDR3 reads CASIGNSWGTEAFL. CDR3 in DNA: TGTGCCAGCATTGGTAACTCCTGGGGCACTGAAGCTTTCTTG.

The chain couples TRBV12-3 or TRBV12-4 to TRBJ1-2; D is possibly TRBD1 (6 bases). CDR3 length: 17 residues. Trimming left V 3 bases short and J 2 bases short, with 19 bases between. CDR3 sequence reads: CASSFGQAGALNYGYTF. The CDR3 region has the DNA TGTGCCAGCAGTTTTGGTCAGGCGGGGGCGTTGAACTATGGCTACACCTTC.

This sequence joins TRBV11-2 and TRBJ2-7; 8 nucleotides align to TRBD2. Germline V CDR1 and CDR2: SGHAT, FQNNGV. The CDR3 runs to 13 residues. Losses at the gene ends were 0 bases for V and 12 bases for J; bases not matched to a gene: 7. The CDR3 coding sequence is TGTGCCAGCAGCTTAGATCTGGCCGGGGGGGGGTACTTC. Its protein is CASSLDLAGGGYF.

There are many counts of this clonotype. This rearrangement joins TRBV12-3 or TRBV12-4 to TRBJ2-3; D not certain. V was shortened by 6 bases and J by 2 bases, with 6 bases between the two germline ends. This CDR3 comprises 12 residues. The CDR3 protein is CASRPNTDTQYF. CDR3 in DNA: TGTGCCAGCAGGCCAAACACAGATACGCAGTATTTT.

In regard to this clonotype: At one end, the junction sequence differs from germline, possibly due to a read error. The rearrangement joins TRBV7-9 to TRBJ1-4; 7 nucleotides match TRBD1. Germline lookup yields CDR1 SEHNR and CDR2 FQNEAQ (reference sequence). The CDR3 spans 17 residues. CDR3 bases: TGTGCCAGCAGCTTCTCAGGGGGTTTAAGAACTAATGAAAAACAGTTTTTT. It codes for CASSFSGGLRTNEKQFF.

Concerning this clonotype itself: This may come from a read error, since a much larger clone is one base off. The chain couples TRBV5-4 to TRBJ2-1, with D unclear. Germline CDR1 and CDR2: SGHNT and YYREEE (reference sequence). The length of the CDR3 is 14 residues. The CDR3 DNA follows: TGTGCCAGCAGCTCAAGCAGCTCCTACGATGAGCAGTTCTTC. Protein: CASSSSSSYDEQFF.

On this clonotype itself: Possible read error: a much larger clone is one base away. Lacking the conserved final phenylalanine or tryptophan, this CDR3 likely reflects a read error. Because the CDR3's place on the DNA is in doubt, the DNA is left out and the CDR3 is given as listed by TCRdb. The chain carries TRBV6-5 and TRBJ2-7; the table's D call, TRBD2, has no DNA check behind it. Germline-derived CDR1 and CDR2 are MNHEY and SVGAGI. The CDR3 sequence runs 11 residues, both termini included. The chain's CDR3 is CASTSQDWRPC.

This clonotype occurred many times. V usage is TRBV21-1 and J usage is TRBJ2-5; TRBD1, as called in the table, went unchecked against the DNA. TRBV21-1 is an annotated pseudogene. The CDR3 has 18 amino acids. The CDR3 bases are TGTGCCAGCAGCCCCCCACAGGGGAAGCGGCGACGGCAAGAGACCCAGTACTTC. Translating gives CASSPPQGKRRRQETQYF.